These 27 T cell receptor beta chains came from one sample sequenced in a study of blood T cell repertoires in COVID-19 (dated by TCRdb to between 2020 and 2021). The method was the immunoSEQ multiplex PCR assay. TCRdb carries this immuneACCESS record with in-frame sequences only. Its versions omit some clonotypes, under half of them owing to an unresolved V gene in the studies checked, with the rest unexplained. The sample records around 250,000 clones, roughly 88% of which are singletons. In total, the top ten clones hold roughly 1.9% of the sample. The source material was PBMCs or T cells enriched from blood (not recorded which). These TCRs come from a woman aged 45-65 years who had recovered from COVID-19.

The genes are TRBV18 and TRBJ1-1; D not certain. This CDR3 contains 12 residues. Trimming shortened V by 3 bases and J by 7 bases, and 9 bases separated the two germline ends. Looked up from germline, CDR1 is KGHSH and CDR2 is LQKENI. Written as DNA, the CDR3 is TGTGCCAGCTCACCCGAGTCGGGTGAAGCTTTCTTT. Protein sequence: CASSPESGEAFF.

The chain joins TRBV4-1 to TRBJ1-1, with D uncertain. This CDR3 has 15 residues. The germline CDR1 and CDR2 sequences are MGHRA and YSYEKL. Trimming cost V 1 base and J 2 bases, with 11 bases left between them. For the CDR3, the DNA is TGCGCCAGCAGCCAAGCGGGAGCTGGAAACACTGAAGCTTTCTTT. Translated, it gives CASSQAGAGNTEAFF.

The CDR3 is CSVELAGLAKNIQYF. The CDR3 nucleotides are TGCAGCGTTGAGCTAGCGGGGTTAGCCAAAAACATTCAGTACTTC. This chain connects TRBV29-1 to TRBJ2-4, with 9 bases that match TRBD2. The CDR3 is 15 amino acids. With 3 bases clipped from V and 0 bases from J, the junction kept 3 bases outside the gene matches. Germline V gene data show CDR1 as SQVTM and CDR2 as ANQGSEA.

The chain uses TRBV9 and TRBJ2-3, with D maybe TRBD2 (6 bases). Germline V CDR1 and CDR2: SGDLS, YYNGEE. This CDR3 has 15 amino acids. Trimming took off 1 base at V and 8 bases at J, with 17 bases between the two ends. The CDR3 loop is CASSVTTGSLFTQYF. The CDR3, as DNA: TGTGCCAGCAGCGTAACCACCGGGAGCCTTTTTACGCAGTATTTT.

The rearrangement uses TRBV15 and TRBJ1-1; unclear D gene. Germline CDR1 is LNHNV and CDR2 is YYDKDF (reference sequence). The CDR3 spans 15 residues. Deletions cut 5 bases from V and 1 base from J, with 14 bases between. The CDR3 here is CATSGSGRPNTEAFF. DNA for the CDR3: TGTGCCACCAGCGGCAGCGGAAGACCGAACACTGAAGCTTTCTTT. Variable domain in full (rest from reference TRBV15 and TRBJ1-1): DAMVIQNPRYQVTQFGKPVTLSCSQTLNHNVMYWYQQKSSQAPKLLFHYYDKDFNNEADTPDNFQSRRPNTSFCFLDIRSPGLGDTAMYLCATSGSGRPNTEAFFGQGTRLTVV.

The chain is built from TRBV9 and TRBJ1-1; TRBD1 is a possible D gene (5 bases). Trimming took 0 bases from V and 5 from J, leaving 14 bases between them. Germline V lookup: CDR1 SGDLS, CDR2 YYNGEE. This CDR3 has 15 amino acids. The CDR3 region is CASSVGGARGTEAFF. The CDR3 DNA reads TGTGCCAGCAGCGTAGGGGGTGCCCGGGGGACTGAAGCTTTCTTT. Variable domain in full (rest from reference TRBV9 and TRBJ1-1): DSGVTQTPKHLITATGQRVTLRCSPRSGDLSVYWYQQSLDQGLQFLIQYYNGEERAKGNILERFSAQQFPDLHSELNLSSLELGDSALYFCASSVGGARGTEAFFGQGTRLTVV.

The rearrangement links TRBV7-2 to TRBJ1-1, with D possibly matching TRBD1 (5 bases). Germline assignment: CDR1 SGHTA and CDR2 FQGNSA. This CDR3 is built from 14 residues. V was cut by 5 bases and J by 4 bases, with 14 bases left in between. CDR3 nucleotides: TGTGCCAGCAGCCTCTCTACGGGGGGCACTGAAGCTTTCTTT. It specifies CASSLSTGGTEAFF.

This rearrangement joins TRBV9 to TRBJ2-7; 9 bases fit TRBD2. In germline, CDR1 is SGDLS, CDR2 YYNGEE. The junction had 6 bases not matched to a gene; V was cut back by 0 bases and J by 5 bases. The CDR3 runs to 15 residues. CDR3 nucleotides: TGTGCCAGCAGCGTAGGTGGCCTAGCGGGAAACGAGCAGTACTTC. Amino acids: CASSVGGLAGNEQYF. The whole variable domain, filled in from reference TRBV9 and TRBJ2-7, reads DSGVTQTPKHLITATGQRVTLRCSPRSGDLSVYWYQQSLDQGLQFLIQYYNGEERAKGNILERFSAQQFPDLHSELNLSSLELGDSALYFCASSVGGLAGNEQYFGPGTRLTVT.

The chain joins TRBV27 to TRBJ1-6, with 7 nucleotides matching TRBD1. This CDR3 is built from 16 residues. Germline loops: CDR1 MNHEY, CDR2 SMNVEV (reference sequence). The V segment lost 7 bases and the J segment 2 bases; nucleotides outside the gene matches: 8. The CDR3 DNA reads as TGTGCCAGCACTAGAGAGGGGGCCACCTATAATTCACCCCTCCACTTT. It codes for CASTREGATYNSPLHF.

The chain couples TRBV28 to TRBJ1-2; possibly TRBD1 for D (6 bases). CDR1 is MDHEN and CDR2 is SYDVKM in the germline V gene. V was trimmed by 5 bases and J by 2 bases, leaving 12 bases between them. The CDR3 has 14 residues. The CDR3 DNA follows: TGTGCCAGCAGTCGACCTCAGGGGAACTATGGCTACACCTTC. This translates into CASSRPQGNYGYTF.

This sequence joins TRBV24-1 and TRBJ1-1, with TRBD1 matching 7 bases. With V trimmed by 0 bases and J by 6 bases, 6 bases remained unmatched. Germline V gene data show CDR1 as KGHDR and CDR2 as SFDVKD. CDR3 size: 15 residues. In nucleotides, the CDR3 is TGTGCCACCAGTGATTTGCACGGACAGGTCGCTGAAGCTTTCTTT. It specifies CATSDLHGQVAEAFF.

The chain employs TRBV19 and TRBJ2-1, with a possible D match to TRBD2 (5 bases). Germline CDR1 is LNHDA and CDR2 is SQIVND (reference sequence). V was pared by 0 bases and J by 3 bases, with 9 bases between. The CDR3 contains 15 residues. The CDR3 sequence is CASSIERAYYNEQFF. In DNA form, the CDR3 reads TGTGCCAGTAGTATAGAGCGGGCGTACTACAATGAGCAGTTCTTC.

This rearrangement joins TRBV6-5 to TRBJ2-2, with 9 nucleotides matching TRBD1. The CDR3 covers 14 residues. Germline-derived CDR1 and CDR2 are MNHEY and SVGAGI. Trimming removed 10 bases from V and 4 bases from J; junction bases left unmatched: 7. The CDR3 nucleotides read TGTGCCACCTACGACAGGGGGGGCACCGGGGAGCTGTTTTTT. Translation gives CATYDRGGTGELFF.

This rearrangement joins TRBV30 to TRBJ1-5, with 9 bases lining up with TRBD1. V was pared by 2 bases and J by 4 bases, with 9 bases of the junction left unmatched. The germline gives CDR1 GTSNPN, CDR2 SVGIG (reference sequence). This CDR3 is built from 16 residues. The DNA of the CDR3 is TGTGCCTGGAGTCCCCTAACAGGGGGCGGAAATCAGCCCCAGCATTTT. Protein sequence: CAWSPLTGGGNQPQHF.

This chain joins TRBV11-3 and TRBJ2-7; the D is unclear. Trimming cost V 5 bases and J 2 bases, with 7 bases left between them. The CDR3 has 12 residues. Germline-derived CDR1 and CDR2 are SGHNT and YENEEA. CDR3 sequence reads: CASSPSAYEQYF. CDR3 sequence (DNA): TGTGCCAGCAGCCCTTCCGCCTACGAGCAGTACTTC.

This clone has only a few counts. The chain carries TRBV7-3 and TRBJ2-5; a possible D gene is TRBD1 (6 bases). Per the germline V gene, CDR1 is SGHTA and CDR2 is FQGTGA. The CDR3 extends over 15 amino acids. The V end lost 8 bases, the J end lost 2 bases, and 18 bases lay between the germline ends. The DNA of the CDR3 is TGTGCCAGCGCAGGAACAGGGAGATCGCAAGAGACCCAGTACTTC. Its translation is CASAGTGRSQETQYF. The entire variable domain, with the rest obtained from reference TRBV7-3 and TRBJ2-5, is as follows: GAGVSQTPSNKVTEKGKYVELRCDPISGHTALYWYRQSLGQGPEFLIYFQGTGAADDSGLPNDRFFAVRPEGSVSTLKIQRTERGDSAVYLCASAGTGRSQETQYFGPGTRLLVL.

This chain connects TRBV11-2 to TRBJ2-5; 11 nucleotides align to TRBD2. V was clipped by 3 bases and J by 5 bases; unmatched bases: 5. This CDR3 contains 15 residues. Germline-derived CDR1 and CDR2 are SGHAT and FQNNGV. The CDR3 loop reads CASSFLAGGLETQYF. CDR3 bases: TGTGCCAGCAGCTTTTTAGCGGGAGGGTTGGAGACCCAGTACTTC.

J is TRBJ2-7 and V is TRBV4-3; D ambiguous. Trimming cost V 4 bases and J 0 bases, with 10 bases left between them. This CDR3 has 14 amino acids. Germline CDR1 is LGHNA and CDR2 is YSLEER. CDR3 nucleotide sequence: TGCGCCAGCAGCCCACAGACCTACTCCTACGAGCAGTACTTC. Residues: CASSPQTYSYEQYF.

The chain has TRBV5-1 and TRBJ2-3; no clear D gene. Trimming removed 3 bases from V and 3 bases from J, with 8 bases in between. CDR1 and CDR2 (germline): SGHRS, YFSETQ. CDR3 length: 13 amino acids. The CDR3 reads CASSYGWTDTQYF. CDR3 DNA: TGCGCCAGCAGCTACGGGTGGACAGATACGCAGTATTTT.

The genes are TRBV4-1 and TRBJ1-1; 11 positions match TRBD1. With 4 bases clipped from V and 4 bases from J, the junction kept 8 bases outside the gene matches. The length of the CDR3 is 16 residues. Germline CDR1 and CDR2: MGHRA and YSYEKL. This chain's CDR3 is CASSPGQGAGGTEAFF. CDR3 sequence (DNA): TGCGCCAGCAGCCCCGGACAGGGGGCGGGGGGCACTGAAGCTTTCTTT.

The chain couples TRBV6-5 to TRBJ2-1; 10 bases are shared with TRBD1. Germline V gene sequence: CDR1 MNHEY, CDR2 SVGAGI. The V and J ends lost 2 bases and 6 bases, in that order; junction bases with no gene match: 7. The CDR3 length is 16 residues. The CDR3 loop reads CASSYPRDRGGNEQFF. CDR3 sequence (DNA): TGTGCCAGCAGTTACCCCCGGGACAGGGGCGGCAATGAGCAGTTCTTC.

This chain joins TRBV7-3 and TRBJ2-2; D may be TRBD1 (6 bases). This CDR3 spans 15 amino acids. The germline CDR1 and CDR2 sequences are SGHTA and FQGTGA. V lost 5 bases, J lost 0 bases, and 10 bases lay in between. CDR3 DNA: TGTGCCAGCAGCGCAAGACAGGCGAACACCGGGGAGCTGTTTTTT. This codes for CASSARQANTGELFF.

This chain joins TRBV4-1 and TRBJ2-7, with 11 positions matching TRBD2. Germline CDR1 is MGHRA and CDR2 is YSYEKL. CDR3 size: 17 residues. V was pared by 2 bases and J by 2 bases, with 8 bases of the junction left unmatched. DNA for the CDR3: TGCGCCAGCAGCCAATTCCCCGGGACTAGCGGTACCTACGAGCAGTACTTC. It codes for CASSQFPGTSGTYEQYF.

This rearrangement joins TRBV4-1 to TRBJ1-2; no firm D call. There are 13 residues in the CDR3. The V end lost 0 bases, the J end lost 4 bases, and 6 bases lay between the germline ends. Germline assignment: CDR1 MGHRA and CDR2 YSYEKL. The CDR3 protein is CASSQENGYGYTF. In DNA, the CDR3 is TGCGCCAGCAGCCAAGAGAACGGCTATGGCTACACCTTC.

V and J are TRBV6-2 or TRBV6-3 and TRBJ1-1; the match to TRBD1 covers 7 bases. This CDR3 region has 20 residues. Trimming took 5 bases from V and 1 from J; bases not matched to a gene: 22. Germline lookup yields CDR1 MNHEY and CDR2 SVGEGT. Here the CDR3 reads CASSGLTRQGFLGANTEAFF. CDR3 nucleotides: TGTGCCAGCAGTGGACTGACGCGACAGGGTTTTTTAGGCGCGAACACTGAAGCTTTCTTT.

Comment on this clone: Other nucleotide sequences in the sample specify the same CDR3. The CDR3 region has the DNA TGTGCCAGCAGCTCCGGACTCGCGGGGGAGACCCAGTACTTC. Protein product: CASSSGLAGETQYF. J is TRBJ2-5 and V is TRBV6-2 or TRBV6-3; D may be TRBD2 (6 bases). The length of the CDR3 is 14 residues. The germline V gene has CDR1 MNHEY and CDR2 SVGEGT. Trimming took 6 bases from V and 5 from J, leaving 16 bases between them.

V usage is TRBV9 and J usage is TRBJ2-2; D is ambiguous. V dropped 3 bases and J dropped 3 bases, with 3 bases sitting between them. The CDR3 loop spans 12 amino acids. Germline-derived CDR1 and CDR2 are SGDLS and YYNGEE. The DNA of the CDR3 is TGTGCCAGCAGCGCATACACCGGGGAGCTGTTTTTT. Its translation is CASSAYTGELFF.